Shown below are 7 T cell receptor beta chains from a single sample sequenced in a study of CD8+CD57+ T cells in acquired aplastic anemia. Template material for TCR beta VDJ and CDR3 profiling consisted of genomic DNA. Each CDR3 protein gets one entry after TCRdb re-called the reads with MiXCR. The sample gives over 200,000 distinct CDR3 sequences, 61% of which show up once; around 32% is in the top ten. Sequenced: sorted CD4+, CD8+, or CD8+CD57+ T cells (not recorded which) from PBMCs. These receptors all stem from a human donor in good health.

The V gene is TRBV6-6, the J gene TRBJ1-2, with D tentatively TRBD1 (5 bases). The length of the CDR3 is 14 residues. Germline loops: CDR1 MNHNY, CDR2 SVGAGI (reference sequence). V was shortened by 2 bases and J by 4 bases, with 11 bases between the two germline ends. In DNA, the CDR3 is TGTGCCAGCAGTTACCCGGACACTTCCTATGGCTACACCTTC. Amino acid sequence: CASSYPDTSYGYTF.

The chain is built from TRBV2 and TRBJ2-7; D is possibly TRBD1 (5 bases). The V end was cut by 7 bases, the J end by 2 bases, with 9 bases between. The CDR3 has 12 amino acids. The germline CDR1 and CDR2 sequences are SNHLY and FYNNEI. Written as DNA, the CDR3 is TGTGCCAGCACAGGGCCGACCTACGAGCAGTACTTC. Protein product: CASTGPTYEQYF.

The genes are TRBV7-2 and TRBJ2-7; TRBD2 matches 8 bases. CDR3 length: 15 residues. Trimming at V came to 2 bases and at J to 3 bases, leaving 6 bases not matched to a gene. Germline V gives CDR1 SGHTA, CDR2 FQGNSA. DNA for the CDR3: TGTGCCAGCAGCTTAAACGCGGGGGGATACTACGAGCAGTACTTC. It codes for CASSLNAGGYYEQYF.

This clonotype was seen many times. V gene TRBV19 combines with J gene TRBJ2-7, with TRBD1 matching 10 bases. Germline CDR1 LNHDA, CDR2 SQIVND (reference sequence). There are 14 residues in the CDR3. V dropped 5 bases and J dropped 2; count of bases not matched to a gene: 3. CDR3 sequence: CASSAGTGAYEQYF. CDR3 nucleotide sequence: TGTGCCAGTAGTGCGGGGACAGGGGCCTACGAGCAGTACTTC.

This clonotype was seen ten or more times. The gene calls are TRBV6-5 and TRBJ1-2; tentative D call: TRBD1 (5 bases). Trimming left V 0 bases short and J 6 bases short, with 14 bases between. The germline gives CDR1 MNHEY, CDR2 SVGAGI. This CDR3 has 15 residues. Here the CDR3 DNA reads TGTGCCAGCAGTTACTCGTCATTGGGAGGGGATGGCTACACCTTC. This codes for CASSYSSLGGDGYTF.

This chain links TRBV7-2 with TRBJ1-1; D call uncertain. This CDR3 is built from 13 residues. Germline lookup yields CDR1 SGHTA and CDR2 FQGNSA. Trimming pared 6 bases from V and 3 bases from J, leaving 11 bases between. As DNA, the CDR3 is TGTGCCAGCAGGAAAGACGGGGACACTGAAGCTTTCTTT. Its protein product is CASRKDGDTEAFF.

This clonotype was observed a few times. The V and J genes are TRBV7-6 and TRBJ2-3; 9 nucleotides agree with TRBD2. The CDR3 spans 15 residues. Germline trimming cut 9 bases from V and 4 bases from J; bases unmatched to any gene: 11. Germline CDR1 is SGHVS and CDR2 is FNYEAQ. The CDR3 loop is CASAVGLAIADTQYF. The CDR3 DNA reads as TGTGCCAGTGCGGTAGGACTAGCGATCGCAGATACGCAGTATTTT.